These 10 T cell receptor beta chains were all obtained from the same sample, sequenced in a study of blood T cells in healthy people across ages. The use of a sample-barcoded 5' primer and a J-beta primer mix characterized a second PCR of roughly 7 to 12 cycles. TCRdb re-called the 5' RACE reads with MiXCR, one entry per CDR3 protein. This table has approximately 1.5 million distinct CDR3 sequences, 30% to 35% appearing once. Sequenced input: blood. These receptors were taken from a young woman in good health.

J is TRBJ2-3 and V is TRBV7-9; the D gene could be TRBD1 or TRBD2 (5 bases each). Germline V lookup: CDR1 SEHNR, CDR2 FQNEAQ (reference sequence). V lost 3 bases and J lost 3, with 16 bases in between. The CDR3 length is 16 residues. The CDR3 loop is CASSLVGDPQTDTQYF. In DNA form, the CDR3 reads TGTGCCAGCAGCTTGGTGGGGGACCCACAAACAGATACGCAGTATTTT.

This chain links TRBV3-1 with TRBJ2-5; 10 bases match TRBD2. The CDR3 spans 18 residues. CDR1 is LGHDT, CDR2 YNNKEL, per germline (reference sequence). Unmatched junction bases numbered 13, after V lost 0 bases and J lost 6 bases. The CDR3 region has the DNA TGTGCCAGCAGCCAAGATCCCGGCAGCGGGGGGGCCAAAAAGACCCAGTACTTC. Its translation: CASSQDPGSGGAKKTQYF.

A word on this clonotype: Germline and junction disagree at one end, which may indicate a read error. The rearrangement uses TRBV27 and TRBJ1-2; 10 nucleotides agree with TRBD1. CDR1 and CDR2 (germline): MNHEY, SMNVEV (reference sequence). The CDR3 runs 12 residues. The CDR3 here is CASRTGGLGHTF. CDR3 DNA sequence: TGTGCCAGCAGGACAGGGGGCCTTGGCCACACCTTC.

The rearrangement joins TRBV27 to TRBJ2-7; 11 nucleotides line up with TRBD1. Trimming removed 5 bases from V and 3 bases from J; junction bases left unmatched: 6. The CDR3 contains 15 residues. Per the germline V gene, CDR1 is MNHEY and CDR2 is SMNVEV (reference sequence). CDR3 nucleotides: TGTGCCAGCAGTCACACCGGGACAGGGGGCTACGAGCAGTACTTC. It encodes CASSHTGTGGYEQYF.

The table lists this clonotype with many counts. The chain joins TRBV4-1 to TRBJ2-7; D is ambiguous. Germline V lookup: CDR1 MGHRA, CDR2 YSYEKL. The CDR3 is 15 residues long. V was pared by 3 bases and J by 2 bases, with 14 bases between. Here the CDR3 DNA reads TGCGCCAGCAGCCACGAAGACGCAGATCCCTACGAGCAGTACTTC. As protein: CASSHEDADPYEQYF.

The genes are TRBV7-9 and TRBJ2-7; 9 bases are shared with TRBD1. Germline V gene lookup returns CDR1 SEHNR and CDR2 FQNEAQ (reference sequence). V was clipped by 5 bases and J by 7 bases; unmatched bases: 15. The CDR3 has 16 amino acids. The CDR3 nucleotides are TGTGCCAGCAGCCCCAGCGCAAAGGGACAGGGCGGAGAGCAGTACTTC. The encoded protein is CASSPSAKGQGGEQYF.

The chain carries TRBV5-1 and TRBJ2-1, with 7 bases matching TRBD2. V was pared by 3 bases and J by 3 bases, with 15 bases of the junction left unmatched. The germline V gene encodes CDR1 SGHRS and CDR2 YFSETQ. CDR3 length: 18 residues. The CDR3 DNA reads as TGCGCCAGCAGCTCCGGTCGGGAGGCGGGGATGGTCTACAATGAGCAGTTCTTC. Its protein product is CASSSGREAGMVYNEQFF.

There are a few counts of this clonotype. The chain employs TRBV28 and TRBJ1-5, with 10 positions matching TRBD1. The CDR3 sequence is 17 residues long. The V gene end was trimmed by 6 bases and the J gene end by 0 bases; junction bases not matched to a gene: 8. Germline V lookup: CDR1 MDHEN, CDR2 SYDVKM. The CDR3 DNA reads TGTGCCAGCAGCCTCGACAGGGGGCGGTTTAGCAATCAGCCCCAGCATTTT. It yields the protein CASSLDRGRFSNQPQHF.

The chain recombines TRBV7-9 with TRBJ2-1, with 8 positions matching TRBD2. From germline, CDR1 is SEHNR and CDR2 FQNEAQ (reference sequence). V dropped 1 base and J dropped 9; count of bases not matched to a gene: 5. The CDR3 has 14 amino acids. CDR3 protein: CASSLELSGAEQFF. The CDR3 DNA reads as TGTGCCAGCAGCTTAGAACTTAGCGGGGCTGAGCAGTTCTTC.

Details on this clonotype: A clone one base away is much larger, so this may be a read error. This rearrangement joins TRBV15 to TRBJ2-6, with 8 bases fitting TRBD1. This CDR3 comprises 16 residues. Germline CDR1 LNHNV, CDR2 YYDKDF (reference sequence). The CDR3 DNA follows: TGTGCCACCAGCAGAGACAGGGGGCTCGGGGCCAACGTCCCGACTTTC. Translation: CATSRDRGLGANVPTF.